The present T cell receptor beta chain was sequenced within a study of blood T cell repertoires in COVID-19. Whole-study context: Samples taken during acute and convalescent COVID-19 were collected in the United States, Italy and Spain.

The length of the CDR3 is 15 residues. With V trimmed by 6 bases and J by 2 bases, 8 bases remained unmatched. Looked up from germline, CDR1 is SNHLY and CDR2 is FYNNEI. Original processing methods: Estimates of nucleated cell counts were drawn from the amplification of reference gene primers. Libraries were prepared by immunoSEQ multiplex PCR; TCRdb keeps only in-frame clonotypes and omits some of them. D and trimming come from the DNA, and the V and J calls and clone size come from that table. The sample has about 280,000 clones, roughly 88% seen once; the top ten hold 11%. The specimen was peripheral blood. The TCR originated in a woman between 70 and 85 years old with acute or convalescent COVID-19. The rearrangement joins TRBV2 to TRBJ2-7, with TRBD1 matching 9 bases. The CDR3: CASSVTGTGTYEQYF. The CDR3 DNA sequence: TGTGCCAGCAGCGTTACCGGGACAGGGACCTACGAGCAGTACTTC. Looking up the rest from reference TRBV2 and TRBJ2-7 gives the full variable domain: EPEVTQTPSHQVTQMGQEVILRCVPISNHLYFYWYRQILGQKVEFLVSFYNNEISEKSEIFDDQFSVERPDGSNFTLKIRSTKLEDSAMYFCASSVTGTGTYEQYFGPGTRLTVT.